The T cell receptor beta chain under discussion was sequenced for a study of blood T cell repertoires in COVID-19. Looking at the study overall: Both acute and convalescent COVID-19 samples were obtained from the United States, Italy and Spain.

Each participant's cohort was designated according to participant-reported clinical history. Authors' processing steps: Reference gene primer amplification gave nucleated cell count estimates. Data came from immunoSEQ multiplex PCR; TCRdb stores just in-frame clones and leaves some out. Clone size and V and J calls were adopted from that table, with D and trimming inferred from the DNA. There are fewer than 250,000 clones in the sample; 80% to 85% occur only once, and roughly 3.2% lies in the top ten. Germline CDR1 reads MNHEY; CDR2 reads SMNVEV (reference sequence). The CDR3 loop spans 13 amino acids. Trimming removed 2 bases from V and 5 bases from J; junction bases left unmatched: 2.

This TCR came from a woman aged 25 to 39 who had been exposed to COVID-19. Material for sequencing was PBMCs or T cells enriched from blood (not recorded which). The gene calls are TRBV27 and TRBJ2-5; 7 nucleotides match TRBD2. The CDR3 protein is CASSLNSGETQYF. The CDR3 DNA sequence: TGTGCCAGCAGTTTAAATAGCGGGGAGACCCAGTACTTC.